This entry lists 23 T cell receptor beta chains sequenced from one sample in a study of CD4 T cells in relation to SARS-CoV-2 and coronaviruses. Antigens for these TCRs are unknown. The unexposed donors gave CD4+ T cells in about 2010-2019, prior to COVID-19. CD4+ T cells were isolated from the cells after more than nine days of culture. Repertoires were generated with immunoSEQ multiplex PCR, while TCRdb's copy carries only in-frame clones and drops some. The sample includes around 11,000 clones, roughly 88% seen only once; the top ten take around a quarter. The sequenced sample was CD4+ T cells from PBMCs, cultured in vitro. These receptors originate from a human donor in good health.

V is TRBV5-1 and J is TRBJ1-1; 9 nucleotides match TRBD1. Germline V CDR1 and CDR2: SGHRS, YFSETQ. The CDR3 sequence is 13 residues long. Trimming cost V 4 bases and J 8 bases; bases outside gene matches: 6. The CDR3 region has the DNA TGCGCCAGCAGCAAAGGGACAGGGAGGGAAGCTTTCTTT. It translates to CASSKGTGREAFF.

The chain employs TRBV27 and TRBJ2-4; possibly TRBD2 for D (6 bases). The germline V gene encodes CDR1 MNHEY and CDR2 SMNVEV (reference sequence). This CDR3 spans 17 amino acids. V was shortened by 2 bases and J by 0 bases, with 14 bases between the two germline ends. CDR3 protein: CASSLARGPLAKNIQYF. The CDR3 nucleotides read TGTGCCAGCAGTTTAGCGCGGGGACCTCTAGCCAAAAACATTCAGTACTTC.

The chain links TRBV3-1 (or the pseudogene TRBV3-2) to TRBJ2-5; TRBD2 might be the D (7 bases). Germline V gene lookup returns CDR1 LGHDT and CDR2 YNNKEL (reference sequence). The CDR3 is made up of 14 amino acids. V was pared by 2 bases and J by 4 bases, with 11 bases between. The DNA of the CDR3 is TGTGCCAGCAGCCAACGGGGGGCCCCAGAGACCCAGTACTTC. As protein: CASSQRGAPETQYF.

The rearrangement uses TRBV12-5 and TRBJ2-7; 8 nucleotides align to TRBD1. CDR1 and CDR2 (germline): LGHNT, FRNRAP. J gave up 2 bases and V 2 bases, and 5 bases lay outside the gene matches. The CDR3 has 15 residues. CDR3 residues: CASGLTDRGAYEQYF. The CDR3, as DNA: TGTGCTAGTGGTTTGACTGACAGGGGAGCCTACGAGCAGTACTTC.

The J gene is TRBJ2-1, the V gene TRBV7-9; D perhaps matches TRBD2 (6 bases). Trimming shortened V by 5 bases and J by 7 bases, and 12 bases separated the two germline ends. CDR1 is SEHNR, CDR2 FQNEAQ, per germline (reference sequence). The CDR3 spans 13 residues. CDR3 nucleotides: TGTGCCAGCAGCATACTAGCCAGGAATGAGCAGTTCTTC. It encodes CASSILARNEQFF.

V usage is TRBV7-9 and J usage is TRBJ1-1; D possibly corresponds to TRBD1 (6 bases). The CDR3 spans 15 residues. The germline CDR1 and CDR2 sequences are SEHNR and FQNEAQ (reference sequence). V was shortened by 6 bases and J by 1 base, with 15 bases between the two germline ends. CDR3 sequence reads: CASSWNREGNTEAFF. In DNA, the CDR3 is TGTGCCAGCAGTTGGAACAGGGAAGGGAACACTGAAGCTTTCTTT.

The V call is TRBV7-6, the J call TRBJ2-5, with D unclear. This CDR3 spans 13 amino acids. V gave up 4 bases and J gave up 5 bases, with 11 bases separating them. Looked up from germline, CDR1 is SGHVS and CDR2 is FNYEAQ. CDR3 DNA sequence: TGTGCCAGCAGCTCCCACGTATCGGAGACCCAGTACTTC. Residues: CASSSHVSETQYF.

This clone showed up just a few times. The chain recombines TRBV3-1 (or the pseudogene TRBV3-2) with TRBJ1-1; TRBD1 might be the D (6 bases). Germline assignment: CDR1 LGHDT and CDR2 YNNKEL (reference sequence). The V gene lost 4 bases and the J gene lost 1 base, with 22 bases spanning the gap. The CDR3 totals 18 residues. CDR3 sequence reads: CASSPRRQGPGGNTEAFF. The CDR3 DNA reads TGTGCCAGCAGCCCCCGGAGGCAGGGGCCGGGCGGGAACACTGAAGCTTTCTTT.

The V call is TRBV19, the J call TRBJ1-1; D not certain. Germline lookup yields CDR1 LNHDA and CDR2 SQIVND (reference sequence). The ends were cut back, 7 bases at V and 1 base at J, with 13 bases in the middle. The CDR3 covers 14 residues. As DNA, the CDR3 is TGTGCCAGTATGCGAGGCCCGGCGAACACTGAAGCTTTCTTT. Translation gives CASMRGPANTEAFF.

The gene calls are TRBV18 and TRBJ1-3; D call uncertain. Germline V gene data show CDR1 as KGHSH and CDR2 as LQKENI. The CDR3 runs 16 residues. V dropped 3 bases and J dropped 0 bases, with 12 bases sitting between them. In nucleotides, the CDR3 is TGTGCCAGCTCACCGCAGACTAGTTTCTCTGGAAACACCATATATTTT. It specifies CASSPQTSFSGNTIYF.

This clone was counted once. This rearrangement joins TRBV19 to TRBJ2-1; 12 nucleotides line up with TRBD2. Trimming at V came to 7 bases and at J to 4 bases, leaving 5 bases not matched to a gene. The CDR3 spans 15 residues. Germline V gene sequence: CDR1 LNHDA, CDR2 SQIVND (reference sequence). The CDR3 protein is CASIASGGAYNEQFF. The CDR3 DNA reads TGTGCCAGTATCGCTAGCGGGGGGGCATACAATGAGCAGTTCTTC. Together with reference TRBV19 and TRBJ2-1, the CDR3 gives the full variable domain: DGGITQSPKYLFRKEGQNVTLSCEQNLNHDAMYWYRQDPGQGLRLIYYSQIVNDFQKGDIAEGYSVSREKKESFPLTVTSAQKNPTAFYLCASIASGGAYNEQFFGPGTRLTVL.

The CDR3 DNA follows: TGTGCCAGCAGTTACTCTGGGGGCGACTATGGCTACACCTTC. Translated: CASSYSGGDYGYTF. The chain is built from TRBV6-6 and TRBJ1-2; a possible D gene is TRBD1 (6 bases). Trimming cost V 0 bases and J 3 bases, with 8 bases left between them. Germline CDR1 MNHNY, CDR2 SVGAGI (reference sequence). The CDR3 consists of 14 residues.

The J gene is TRBJ1-5, the V gene TRBV7-2, with D maybe TRBD1 (6 bases). This CDR3 spans 14 amino acids. V gave up 4 bases and J gave up 4 bases, with 11 bases separating them. From germline, CDR1 is SGHTA and CDR2 FQGNSA. This chain's CDR3 is CASSSDRPNQPQHF. The CDR3 DNA is TGTGCCAGCAGCTCGGACAGACCGAATCAGCCCCAGCATTTT.

This clone was counted once. This chain connects TRBV29-1 to TRBJ2-1, with D hard to call. Germline V gene sequence: CDR1 SQVTM, CDR2 ANQGSEA. This CDR3 comprises 12 residues. Between the trimmed V and J ends, which lost 7 bases and 0 bases, there was a span of 7 bases. For the CDR3, the DNA is TGCAGCGGGACCGTCTCCTACAATGAGCAGTTCTTC. Amino acid sequence: CSGTVSYNEQFF.

The chain recombines TRBV6-5 with TRBJ2-7; 8 positions match TRBD2. This CDR3 region has 13 residues. Germline values: CDR1 MNHEY, CDR2 SVGAGI. V was clipped by 8 bases and J by 3 bases; unmatched bases: 6. The CDR3 sequence is CASVGTRGYEQYF. CDR3 DNA: TGTGCCAGCGTGGGGACTAGAGGCTACGAGCAGTACTTC.

The J gene is TRBJ1-1, the V gene TRBV7-9; D remains unclear. The CDR3 has 15 amino acids. V dropped 5 bases and J dropped 1 base, with 14 bases sitting between them. Germline CDR1 is SEHNR and CDR2 is FQNEAQ (reference sequence). This chain's CDR3 is CASSQVEVRNTEAFF. CDR3 nucleotides: TGTGCCAGCAGCCAAGTCGAAGTGAGGAACACTGAAGCTTTCTTT.

J is TRBJ1-2 and V is TRBV10-3, with D perhaps matching TRBD1 (5 bases). Germline V CDR1 and CDR2: ENHRY, SYGVKD. Trimming cost V 6 bases and J 5 bases, with 16 bases left between them. The CDR3 runs 14 residues. The DNA for the CDR3 is TGTGCCATCAGGGGGACGGAACGACTTTATGGCTACACCTTC. Translation gives CAIRGTERLYGYTF.

For the CDR3, the DNA is TGTGCCAGCAGTTTTTTACTGATAGGGGGTAGGATCGATGAGCAGTTCTTC. It encodes CASSFLLIGGRIDEQFF. The rearrangement links TRBV27 to TRBJ2-1; weak D call: TRBD1 (6 bases). The CDR3 contains 17 residues. Germline assignment: CDR1 MNHEY and CDR2 SMNVEV (reference sequence). V gave up 3 bases and J gave up 8 bases, with 23 bases separating them.

This clone was seen a few times. The gene calls are TRBV4-2 and TRBJ2-5, with D perhaps assigned TRBD1 or TRBD2 (5 bases each). The CDR3 covers 15 residues. V was clipped by 0 bases and J by 1 base, with 9 bases between them. The germline V gene has CDR1 LGHNA and CDR2 YNFKEQ. Here the CDR3 DNA reads TGTGCCAGCAGCCAAGACGGGGCCTTCCAAGAGACCCAGTACTTC. Amino acids: CASSQDGAFQETQYF.

This clone came up once. The chain links TRBV19 to TRBJ2-3; D is perhaps TRBD1 (6 bases). The germline gives CDR1 LNHDA, CDR2 SQIVND (reference sequence). This CDR3 is built from 16 residues. V lost 6 bases to trimming and J lost 2 bases, with 18 bases between them. The CDR3 bases are TGTGCCAGTAGCGTCCGCAACAGGGTGTCCACAGATACGCAGTATTTT. Amino acid sequence: CASSVRNRVSTDTQYF.

This chain joins TRBV10-3 and TRBJ2-7, with D maybe TRBD1 (6 bases). The CDR3 runs to 14 residues. Germline-derived CDR1 and CDR2 are ENHRY and SYGVKD. V was clipped by 5 bases and J by 1 base, with 12 bases between them. CDR3 region: CAISTGTPSYEQYF. CDR3 DNA sequence: TGTGCCATCAGTACCGGGACACCTTCCTACGAGCAGTACTTC.

This clone has just one count. The chain uses TRBV5-4 and TRBJ2-1, with 14 bases that match TRBD2. V lost 5 bases, J lost 6 bases, and 7 bases stayed unmatched. The CDR3 has 16 amino acids. Germline CDR1 is SGHNT and CDR2 is YYREEE (reference sequence). The CDR3 bases are TGTGCCAGCAGTTCCCGGACTAGCGGGGGGACCAATGAGCAGTTCTTC. Its protein product is CASSSRTSGGTNEQFF.

The chain links TRBV14 to TRBJ1-2; possible D gene TRBD1, 5 bases. The germline gives CDR1 SGHDN, CDR2 FVKESK. Trimming removed 1 base at V and 4 bases at J, with 7 bases between. This CDR3 has 13 residues. The CDR3 spells CASSQAGGYGYTF. The CDR3 nucleotides read TGTGCCAGCAGCCAAGCCGGGGGCTATGGCTACACCTTC.